This TCR beta chain emerged from a study of PD-1 blockade in classical Hodgkin lymphoma. Autologous stem cell transplantation was followed by relapse in every patient, and brentuximab vedotin exposure varied. Best overall response was complete response, partial response or progressive disease in these relapsed/refractory classical Hodgkin lymphoma patients. TCRdb's table, derived via immunoSEQ multiplex PCR, lists solely in-frame clones and lacks some. The data contain about 54,000 clones, approximately 90% of them singletons. CDR3 length: 14 amino acids. After removal of 1 base from V and 11 bases from J, the junction contained 10 bases not matched to a gene. Germline lookup yields CDR1 MNHEY and CDR2 SMNVEV (reference sequence).

This specimen was peripheral blood mononuclear cells (PBMCs), taken before the second cycle of nivolumab. The receptor was isolated from a human donor with classical Hodgkin lymphoma. The rearrangement joins TRBV27 to TRBJ1-2; 7 bases map to TRBD1. The CDR3 loop is CASSLYHRGGGYTF. CDR3 sequence (DNA): TGTGCCAGCAGTTTATACCACAGGGGAGGGGGTTACACCTTC.